This TCR beta chain was documented in a study of blood T cell repertoires in COVID-19. Study at large: Material from acute and convalescent COVID-19 was sourced from the United States, Italy and Spain. From T cells, B-cell-depleted T cells, or PBMCs came the material, which was cDNA or gDNA.

The method was immunoSEQ multiplex PCR; TCRdb's version includes in-frame clones alone and lacks a portion of them. The table lists about 130,000 clones, about 76% of them singletons, with roughly 5.2% in the top ten. Per the germline V gene, CDR1 is LNHNV and CDR2 is YYDKDF (reference sequence). The germline V and J ends were trimmed by 5 bases and 4 bases, with 12 bases remaining between them. The CDR3 runs to 14 residues. Patients at the Seattle site were enrolled during active infection and followed longitudinally. This clonotype was obtained from a woman aged 70-85 years with COVID-19, enrolled during active disease. Sample: peripheral blood. V and J are TRBV15 and TRBJ1-5; TRBD1 might be the D (5 bases). This CDR3 reads CATSRGTVNQPQHF. The CDR3 coding sequence is TGTGCCACCAGCCGCGGGACGGTAAATCAGCCCCAGCATTTT.